This passage covers 8 T cell receptor beta chains from one sample sequenced in a study of blood T cell repertoires in COVID-19 (dated by TCRdb to 2018 to 2021). Libraries were constructed by the immunoSEQ multiplex PCR assay. TCRdb re-hosts the immuneACCESS table, in-frame sequences only. Its copies lack some clones; in the studies checked, an unresolved V gene accounts for under half of them, and the cause for the rest is not known. In this sample the table shows over 130,000 clones, 60% to 85% of which occur a single time. The ten most abundant clones make up over 15% of the sample. The sequencing input was peripheral blood. These receptors were taken from a man in his fifties or sixties with acute or convalescent COVID-19.

The chain recombines TRBV2 with TRBJ2-3; D might be TRBD1 (6 bases). The CDR3 covers 13 residues. V lost 6 bases, J lost 5 bases, and 12 bases lay in between. Germline V gives CDR1 SNHLY, CDR2 FYNNEI. The CDR3 coding sequence is TGTGCCAGCAGGTCTAAGGGGGAAGATACGCAGTATTTT. Translated: CASRSKGEDTQYF.

The table lists this clone with a count of one. The chain couples TRBV14 to TRBJ2-5; D call uncertain. Germline V gene sequence: CDR1 SGHDN, CDR2 FVKESK. CDR3 length: 16 residues. Trimming pared 1 base from V and 4 bases from J, leaving 16 bases between. The CDR3 is CASSQVAGLHGETQYF. In DNA form, the CDR3 reads TGTGCCAGCAGCCAAGTGGCAGGCCTCCACGGAGAGACCCAGTACTTC.

Points on this clone: At the DNA level, this CDR3 is encoded by other sequences in the same sample as well. This chain uses TRBV10-3 with TRBJ1-5; D is unclear. Germline CDR1 and CDR2: ENHRY and SYGVKD. This CDR3 is built from 13 residues. V was trimmed by 4 bases and J by 4 bases, leaving 8 bases between them. The CDR3 coding sequence is TGTGCCATCAGTGGGACTGATAATCAGCCCCAGCATTTT. It translates to CAISGTDNQPQHF.

In this sample, this clone turned up a few times. The chain links TRBV6-5 to TRBJ2-2; 7 nucleotides align to TRBD1. J gave up 7 bases and V 6 bases, and 5 bases lay outside the gene matches. This CDR3 has 13 residues. The germline CDR1 and CDR2 sequences are MNHEY and SVGAGI. Here the CDR3 DNA reads TGTGCCAGCAGAGACAGGGTCGGCGGGGAGCTGTTTTTT. Its translation is CASRDRVGGELFF.

The rearrangement uses TRBV6-1 and TRBJ1-2; 7 bases are shared with TRBD1. CDR1 MNHNS and CDR2 SASEGT come from the germline V gene. The trim removed 8 bases at V and 3 bases at J, leaving 9 bases unmatched. The CDR3 contains 14 residues. The CDR3 spells CASDLGQGDYGYTF. For the CDR3, the DNA is TGTGCCAGCGACTTGGGGCAGGGGGACTATGGCTACACCTTC.

CDR3 sequence (DNA): TGCGCCAGCAGCCCGGGAGGGTTGAACACTGAAGCTTTCTTT. It codes for CASSPGGLNTEAFF. The chain recombines TRBV5-1 with TRBJ1-1; D call uncertain. Trimming removed 4 bases from V and 0 bases from J, with 10 bases in between. CDR3 size: 14 residues. Germline V gene data show CDR1 as SGHRS and CDR2 as YFSETQ. The whole variable domain, filled in from reference TRBV5-1 and TRBJ1-1, reads KAGVTQTPRYLIKTRGQQVTLSCSPISGHRSVSWYQQTPGQGLQFLFEYFSETQRNKGNFPGRFSGRQFSNSRSEMNVSTLELGDSALYLCASSPGGLNTEAFFGQGTRLTVV.

This rearrangement joins TRBV5-1 to TRBJ2-2, with 8 bases aligning to TRBD2. There are 15 residues in the CDR3. The germline gives CDR1 SGHRS, CDR2 YFSETQ. J was trimmed by 7 bases and V by 4 bases; bases with no gene match: 9. The CDR3 loop reads CASSLTSVENGELFF. CDR3 DNA: TGCGCCAGCAGCCTGACTAGCGTGGAGAACGGGGAGCTGTTTTTT.

The chain couples TRBV3-1 (or the pseudogene TRBV3-2) to TRBJ2-2; tentative D call: TRBD1 (6 bases). The CDR3 is 17 amino acids. Germline values: CDR1 LGHDT, CDR2 YNNKEL (reference sequence). V dropped 5 bases and J dropped 2 bases, with 18 bases sitting between them. The CDR3, as DNA: TGTGCCAGCAGCTTCCAGGGGCGCCGGGTTAACACCGGGGAGCTGTTTTTT. Its translation is CASSFQGRRVNTGELFF.